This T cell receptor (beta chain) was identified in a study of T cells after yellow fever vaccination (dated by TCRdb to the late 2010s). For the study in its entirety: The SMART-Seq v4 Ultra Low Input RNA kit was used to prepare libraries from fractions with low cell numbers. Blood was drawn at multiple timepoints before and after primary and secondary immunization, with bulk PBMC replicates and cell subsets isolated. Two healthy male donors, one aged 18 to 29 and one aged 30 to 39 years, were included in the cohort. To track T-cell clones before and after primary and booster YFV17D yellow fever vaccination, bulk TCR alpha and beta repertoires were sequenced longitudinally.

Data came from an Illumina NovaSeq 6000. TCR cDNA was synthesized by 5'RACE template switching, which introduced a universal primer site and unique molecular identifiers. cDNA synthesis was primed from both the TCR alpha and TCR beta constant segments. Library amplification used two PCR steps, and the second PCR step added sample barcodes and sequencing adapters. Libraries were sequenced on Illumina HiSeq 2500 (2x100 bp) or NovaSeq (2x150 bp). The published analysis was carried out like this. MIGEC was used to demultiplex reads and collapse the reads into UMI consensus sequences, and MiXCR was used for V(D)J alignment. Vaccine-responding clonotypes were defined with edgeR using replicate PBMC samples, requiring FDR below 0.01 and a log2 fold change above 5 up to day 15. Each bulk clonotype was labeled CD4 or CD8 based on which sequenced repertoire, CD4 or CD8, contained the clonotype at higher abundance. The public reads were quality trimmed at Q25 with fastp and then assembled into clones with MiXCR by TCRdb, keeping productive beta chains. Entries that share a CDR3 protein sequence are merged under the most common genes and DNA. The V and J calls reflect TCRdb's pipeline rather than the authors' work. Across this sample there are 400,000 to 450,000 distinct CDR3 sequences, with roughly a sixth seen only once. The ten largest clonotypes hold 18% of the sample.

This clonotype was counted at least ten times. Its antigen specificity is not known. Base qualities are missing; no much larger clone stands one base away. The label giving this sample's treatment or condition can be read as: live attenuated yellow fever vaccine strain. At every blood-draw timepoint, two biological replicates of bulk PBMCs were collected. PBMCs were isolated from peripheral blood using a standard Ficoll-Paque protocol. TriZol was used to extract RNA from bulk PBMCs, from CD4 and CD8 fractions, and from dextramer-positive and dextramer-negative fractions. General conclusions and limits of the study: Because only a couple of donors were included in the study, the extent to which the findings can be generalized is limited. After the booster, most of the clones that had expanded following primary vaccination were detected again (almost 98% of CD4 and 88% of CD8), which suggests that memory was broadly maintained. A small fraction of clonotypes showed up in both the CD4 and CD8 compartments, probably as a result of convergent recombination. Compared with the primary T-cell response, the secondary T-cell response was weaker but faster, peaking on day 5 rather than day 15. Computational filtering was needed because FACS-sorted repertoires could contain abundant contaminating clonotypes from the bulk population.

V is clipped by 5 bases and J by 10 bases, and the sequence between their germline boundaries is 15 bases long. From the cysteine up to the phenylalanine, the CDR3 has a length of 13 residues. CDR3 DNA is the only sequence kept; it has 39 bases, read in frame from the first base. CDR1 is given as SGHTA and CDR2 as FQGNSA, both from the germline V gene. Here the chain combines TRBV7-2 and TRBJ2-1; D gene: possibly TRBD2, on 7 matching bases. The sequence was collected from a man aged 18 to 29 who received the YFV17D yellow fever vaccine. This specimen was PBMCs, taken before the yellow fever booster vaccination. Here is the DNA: TGTGCCAGCAGCCCCCGCACGGGGGGCGAGCAGTTCTTC. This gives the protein CASSPRTGGEQFF. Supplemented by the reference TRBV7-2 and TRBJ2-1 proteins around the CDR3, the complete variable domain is GAGVSQSPSNKVTEKGKDVELRCDPISGHTALYWYRQSLGQGLEFLIYFQGNSAPDKSGLPSDRFSAERTGGSVSTLTIQRTQQEDSAVYLCASSPRTGGEQFFGPGTRLTVL.